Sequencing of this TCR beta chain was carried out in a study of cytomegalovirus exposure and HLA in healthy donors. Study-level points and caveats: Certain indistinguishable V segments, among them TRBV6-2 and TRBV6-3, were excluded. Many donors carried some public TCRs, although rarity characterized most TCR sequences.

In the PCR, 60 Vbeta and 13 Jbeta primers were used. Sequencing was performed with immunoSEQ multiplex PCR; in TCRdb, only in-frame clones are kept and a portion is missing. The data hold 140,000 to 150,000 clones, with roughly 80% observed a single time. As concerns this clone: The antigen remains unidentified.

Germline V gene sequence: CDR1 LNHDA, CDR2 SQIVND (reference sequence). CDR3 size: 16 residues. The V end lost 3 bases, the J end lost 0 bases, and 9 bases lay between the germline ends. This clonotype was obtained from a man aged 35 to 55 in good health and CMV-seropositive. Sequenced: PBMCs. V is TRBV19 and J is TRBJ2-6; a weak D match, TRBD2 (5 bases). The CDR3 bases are TGTGCCAGTAGTATTGGGAGCAGCTCTGGGGCCAACGTCCTGACTTTC. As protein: CASSIGSSSGANVLTF.